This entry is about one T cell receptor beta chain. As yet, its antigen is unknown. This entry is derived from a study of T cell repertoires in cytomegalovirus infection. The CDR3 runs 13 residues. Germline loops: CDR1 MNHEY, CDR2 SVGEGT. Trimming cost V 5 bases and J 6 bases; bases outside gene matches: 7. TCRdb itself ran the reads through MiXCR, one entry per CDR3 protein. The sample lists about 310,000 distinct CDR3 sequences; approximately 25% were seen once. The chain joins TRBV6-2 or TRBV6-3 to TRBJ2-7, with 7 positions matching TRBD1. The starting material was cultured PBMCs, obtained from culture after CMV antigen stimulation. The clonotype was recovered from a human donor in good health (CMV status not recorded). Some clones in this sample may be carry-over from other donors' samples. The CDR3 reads CASSRDSWAEQYF. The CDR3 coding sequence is TGTGCCAGCAGTCGGGACAGTTGGGCCGAGCAGTACTTC.